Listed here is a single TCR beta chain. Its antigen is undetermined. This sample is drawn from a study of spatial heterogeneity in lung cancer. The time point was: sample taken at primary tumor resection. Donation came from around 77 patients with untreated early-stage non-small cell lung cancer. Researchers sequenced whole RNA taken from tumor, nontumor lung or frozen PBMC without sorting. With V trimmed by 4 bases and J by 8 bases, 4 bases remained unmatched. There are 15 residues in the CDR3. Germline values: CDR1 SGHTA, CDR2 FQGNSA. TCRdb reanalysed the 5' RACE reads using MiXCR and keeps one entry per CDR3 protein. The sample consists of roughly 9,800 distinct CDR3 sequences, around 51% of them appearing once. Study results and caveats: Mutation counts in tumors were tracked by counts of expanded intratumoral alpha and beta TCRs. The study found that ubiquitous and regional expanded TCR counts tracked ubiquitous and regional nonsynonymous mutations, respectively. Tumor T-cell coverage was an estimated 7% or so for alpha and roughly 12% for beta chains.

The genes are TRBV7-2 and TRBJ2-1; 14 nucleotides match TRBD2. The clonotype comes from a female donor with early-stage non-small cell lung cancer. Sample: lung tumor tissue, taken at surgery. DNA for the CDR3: TGTGCCAGCAGCTCCCGACTAGCGGGGGGGGATGAGCAGTTCTTC. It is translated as CASSSRLAGGDEQFF.